The 15 T cell receptor beta chains reported below all come from one sample, sequenced in a study of Tregs in tolerant kidney transplant recipients. The nonmyeloablative bone marrow transplants came from related graft donors, with transient mixed chimerism. The repertoire was sequenced with immunoSEQ multiplex PCR; TCRdb's copy has only in-frame clones and lacks some. The data contain around 50,000 clones, over 80% of them singletons. The input for sequencing was CD8+ T cells from blood (PBMCs), taken 24 months after the transplant. Receptors were obtained from a human patient who received a combined kidney and bone marrow transplant. Certain T cells may be donor cells from the graft.

The chain recombines TRBV6-5 with TRBJ1-2, with D maybe TRBD1 (6 bases). Between the trimmed V and J ends, which lost 1 base and 3 bases, there was a span of 12 bases. The CDR3 loop spans 15 amino acids. Germline V gene data show CDR1 as MNHEY and CDR2 as SVGAGI. This CDR3 is CASSYFTGIDYGYTF. In DNA form, the CDR3 reads TGTGCCAGCAGTTACTTTACAGGGATTGACTATGGCTACACCTTC.

The genes are TRBV28 and TRBJ2-4; possibly TRBD1 for D (5 bases). Trimming took 4 bases from V and 4 from J, leaving 8 bases between them. Germline V CDR1 and CDR2: MDHEN, SYDVKM. The CDR3 extends over 13 amino acids. CDR3: CASSSDSKNIQYF. The CDR3 region has the DNA TGTGCCAGCAGTTCCGACAGTAAAAACATTCAGTACTTC. The full variable domain, its missing parts supplied by reference TRBV28 and TRBJ2-4, is DVKVTQSSRYLVKRTGEKVFLECVQDMDHENMFWYRQDPGLGLRLIYFSYDVKMKEKGDIPEGYSVSREKKERFSLILESASTNQTSMYLCASSSDSKNIQYFGAGTRLSVL.

The V call is TRBV5-5, the J call TRBJ2-7; D remains unclear. The V end was cut by 1 base, the J end by 5 bases, with 4 bases between. Germline values: CDR1 SGHKS, CDR2 YYEKEE (reference sequence). The CDR3 is made up of 11 amino acids. The CDR3, as DNA: TGTGCCAGCAGCTTGAGCCACGAGCAGTACTTC. This encodes CASSLSHEQYF.

The chain uses TRBV7-9 and TRBJ2-7, with a tentative D call TRBD2 (6 bases). V was clipped by 0 bases and J by 0 bases, with 12 bases between them. The length of the CDR3 is 16 residues. Germline CDR1 is SEHNR and CDR2 is FQNEAQ (reference sequence). The CDR3 protein is CASSLARGTISYEQYF. The CDR3 DNA reads as TGTGCCAGCAGCTTAGCGCGCGGGACCATCTCCTACGAGCAGTACTTC.

V is TRBV4-1 and J is TRBJ2-7, with a weak D call TRBD1 (6 bases). Germline-derived CDR1 and CDR2 are MGHRA and YSYEKL. V lost 0 bases, J lost 0 bases, and 12 bases lay in between. This CDR3 has 16 amino acids. In nucleotides, the CDR3 is TGCGCCAGCAGCCAAGAAGGGTGGACAGACTCCTACGAGCAGTACTTC. Translating gives CASSQEGWTDSYEQYF.

This clone was counted once. The chain is built from TRBV30 and TRBJ2-3; TRBD2 agrees at 14 bases. The CDR3 runs 16 residues. V trimming: 3 bases; J trimming: 3 bases; junction bases outside the gene matches: 5. Germline V lookup: CDR1 GTSNPN, CDR2 SVGIG (reference sequence). The CDR3 DNA is TGTGCCTGGAGATTACGGACTAGCGGGAGGACAGATACGCAGTATTTT. Translation: CAWRLRTSGRTDTQYF.

This chain uses TRBV30 with TRBJ2-1; a weak D match, TRBD1 (5 bases). Germline CDR1 is GTSNPN and CDR2 is SVGIG (reference sequence). Between the trimmed V and J ends, which lost 5 bases and 6 bases, there was a span of 14 bases. The CDR3 extends over 13 amino acids. The CDR3 spells CAWGSGNSNEQFF. The CDR3 nucleotides read TGTGCCTGGGGCTCAGGGAATAGCAATGAGCAGTTCTTC.

The rearrangement links TRBV30 to TRBJ2-5; 10 bases are a match to TRBD2. The CDR3 is made up of 16 amino acids. V gave up 5 bases and J gave up 5 bases; unmatched junction bases: 14. Germline V gives CDR1 GTSNPN, CDR2 SVGIG (reference sequence). CDR3 sequence (DNA): TGTGCCTGGGGCTACGGGGCTAGCGGGGGTACGGAGACCCAGTACTTC. Its protein is CAWGYGASGGTETQYF. The complete variable domain, with remaining parts taken from reference TRBV30 and TRBJ2-5, reads SQTIHQWPATLVQPVGSPLSLECTVEGTSNPNLYWYRQAAGRGLQLLFYSVGIGQISSEVPQNLSASRPQDRQFILSSKKLLLSDSGFYLCAWGYGASGGTETQYFGPGTRLLVL.

The chain carries TRBV6-5 and TRBJ2-7; no clear D. Germline V gene sequence: CDR1 MNHEY, CDR2 SVGAGI. Trimming left V 0 bases short and J 0 bases short, with 9 bases between. There are 15 residues in the CDR3. CDR3 amino acids: CASSYSMPSSYEQYF. For the CDR3, the DNA is TGTGCCAGCAGTTACTCGATGCCGAGCTCCTACGAGCAGTACTTC.

The V and J genes are TRBV30 and TRBJ1-1; the match to TRBD1 covers 8 bases. Trimming took 3 bases from V and 11 from J; bases not matched to a gene: 5. CDR3 length equals 11 residues. CDR1 is GTSNPN, CDR2 SVGIG, per germline (reference sequence). This CDR3 is CAWSVRGLAFF. Written as DNA, the CDR3 is TGTGCCTGGAGCGTCAGGGGGCTCGCTTTCTTT.

The V call is TRBV7-6, the J call TRBJ2-3; D not resolved. Per germline, CDR1 SGHVS and CDR2 FNYEAQ. CDR3 length equals 13 residues. V dropped 5 bases and J dropped 0 bases, with 6 bases sitting between them. The CDR3 DNA reads as TGTGCCAGCAGCACATCAAGCACAGATACGCAGTATTTT. Its protein product is CASSTSSTDTQYF.

The chain employs TRBV5-8 and TRBJ1-4; D is unclear. The CDR3 sequence is 15 residues long. The V gene's germline CDR1 is SGHTS and CDR2 YDEGEE. The V gene lost 5 bases and the J gene lost 5 bases, with 16 bases spanning the gap. CDR3 sequence reads: CASSTQAGANEKLFF. CDR3 sequence (DNA): TGTGCCAGCAGTACCCAGGCGGGTGCGAATGAAAAACTGTTTTTT.

The chain combines TRBV19 with TRBJ1-2; D is uncertain. CDR1 and CDR2 from the germline V gene are LNHDA and SQIVND (reference sequence). The CDR3 has 14 residues. Trimming removed 2 bases at V and 3 bases at J, with 10 bases between. In DNA, the CDR3 is TGTGCCAGTAGTATACCCGCAGGCTACTATGGCTACACCTTC. As protein: CASSIPAGYYGYTF.

V and J are TRBV5-5 and TRBJ1-5; D might be TRBD1 (6 bases). Germline V gene data show CDR1 as SGHKS and CDR2 as YYEKEE (reference sequence). Trimming pared 2 bases from V and 0 bases from J, leaving 9 bases between. There are 15 residues in the CDR3. CDR3 DNA: TGTGCCAGCAGCTTCAGGGGCTATAGCAATCAGCCCCAGCATTTT. It specifies CASSFRGYSNQPQHF. Combining the CDR3 with reference TRBV5-5 and TRBJ1-5 gives the whole variable domain DAGVTQSPTHLIKTRGQQVTLRCSPISGHKSVSWYQQVLGQGPQFIFQYYEKEERGRGNFPDRFSARQFPNYSSELNVNALLLGDSALYLCASSFRGYSNQPQHFGDGTRLSIL.

The chain carries TRBV7-9 and TRBJ2-5, with D unresolved. Deletions cut 1 base from V and 5 bases from J, with 5 bases between. Germline V gives CDR1 SEHNR, CDR2 FQNEAQ (reference sequence). The CDR3 has 12 residues. Here the CDR3 DNA reads TGTGCCAGCAGCTTAGGGGCCGAGACCCAGTACTTC. This encodes CASSLGAETQYF.